Listed here are 5 T cell receptor beta chains from one sample, sequenced in a study of read filtering for tumor transcriptome and immune sequencing. This library used about 360 ng RNA and molecular barcoded adaptors spanning alpha/delta and beta/gamma chains. TCRdb used MiXCR to reprocess the reads, holding one entry per CDR3 protein. This sample has under 150,000 distinct CDR3 sequences; approximately 13% occur once, and the top ten carry around 8.2%. Sequencing used a population of CD138-negative cells sorted from bone marrow. Receptor source: a donor at least 40 years old with multiple myeloma.

At least ten counts were recorded for this clonotype. This chain connects TRBV7-2 to TRBJ2-3; 9 nucleotides agree with TRBD2. The CDR3 spans 15 residues. CDR1 SGHTA and CDR2 FQGNSA come from the germline V gene. The junction had 14 bases not matched to a gene; V was cut back by 10 bases and J by 6 bases. The CDR3 nucleotides read TGTGCCACCCGCAGCCTAGCGGGACCTTGGGATACGCAGTATTTT. It is translated as CATRSLAGPWDTQYF.

This clonotype came up many times. The CDR3 protein is CASSLQGQNEQFF. The CDR3, as DNA: TGTGCCAGCAGTTTACAGGGGCAAAATGAGCAGTTCTTC. This chain uses TRBV7-9 with TRBJ2-1; TRBD1 agrees at 7 bases. Per the germline V gene, CDR1 is SEHNR and CDR2 is FQNEAQ (reference sequence). V lost 6 bases to trimming and J lost 7 bases; unmatched junction nucleotides: 6. CDR3 length: 13 residues.

The rearrangement uses TRBV29-1 and TRBJ2-1, with D unresolved. V lost 5 bases to trimming and J lost 0 bases, with 11 bases between them. The germline gives CDR1 SQVTM, CDR2 ANQGSEA. The CDR3 consists of 14 residues. CDR3 residues: CSVRAASSYNEQFF. DNA for the CDR3: TGCAGCGTTCGGGCGGCAAGCTCCTACAATGAGCAGTTCTTC.

This clonotype was seen a handful of times. J is TRBJ2-3 and V is TRBV9; maybe TRBD2 (5 bases). With 0 bases removed from V and 0 bases from J, the gap between germline ends came to 11 bases. Germline CDR1 SGDLS, CDR2 YYNGEE. CDR3 length: 16 amino acids. This chain's CDR3 is CASSVGGSHSTDTQYF. DNA of the CDR3: TGTGCCAGCAGCGTAGGTGGGAGCCACAGCACAGATACGCAGTATTTT.

This clonotype was observed at least ten times. The chain has TRBV4-3 and TRBJ1-2, with 10 bases that match TRBD1. The CDR3 sequence is 14 residues long. Germline V lookup: CDR1 LGHNA, CDR2 YSLEER. The V and J ends lost 4 bases and 4 bases, in that order; junction bases with no gene match: 3. CDR3 amino acids: CASSLGQGGYGYTF. The CDR3 region has the DNA TGCGCCAGCAGCCTAGGACAGGGGGGCTATGGCTACACCTTC.